Sequencing of this T cell receptor (beta chain) was carried out in a study of Tregs in tolerant kidney transplant recipients (dated by TCRdb to between 2018 and 2020). About the investigation overall: The study applied TCRbeta sequencing to find donor-specific regulatory T cells before combined kidney and bone marrow transplantation and then followed those same cells after transplant. TCRbeta repertoire sequencing was used in a few healthy controls to compare several ways of expanding Tregs specific for an allogeneic donor.

Here is what the overall study found, with its caveats: Biological reproducibility was not directly assessed, although technical replication error appeared to be minimal. The most biologically relevant and donor-specific TCRbeta repertoire appeared to be identified by expanding Tregs with activated donor B cells. The study was limited by small patient numbers, and the findings need validation in larger populations and under other immunosuppression protocols.

Notes on this clone: Its antigen remains unidentified. Per-base quality was not reported, and no clone a single base away is much larger than it.

For TCRbeta CDR3 sequencing, genomic DNA was extracted from sorted cells using the QIAGEN DNeasy Blood and Tissue Kit. High-throughput TCRbeta CDR3 sequencing, including PCR amplification with bias correction and internal controls, was performed commercially through immunoSEQ. Processing in the source paper ran as follows. A unique productive TCRbeta sequence was defined by the CDR3 nucleotide sequence when primers matched, and otherwise by the CDR3 amino acid sequence together with the Vbeta and Jbeta genes. As a correction for sorting error, sequences shared between sorted populations at a frequency ratio of 2:1 or less were discarded, and the remaining shared sequences were assigned to the higher population. Donor-reactive sequences were defined as at least 5-fold expanded in CFSE-low cells versus unstimulated cells, with frequency of at least 0.01% in CFSE-low cells. Repertoire divergence was quantified by Jensen-Shannon divergence using the top 100 TCRbeta sequences ranked by frequency. For samples with multiple sequencing runs, sorting error was corrected separately for each run before the runs were pooled. The source is immuneACCESS, and TCRdb retained only in-frame sequences with V and J called. Part of the clones is not carried over; for the studies checked, unresolved V genes explain less than half of this, and the remainder is unexplained. V and J calls and clone size come straight from that table; D and trimming were deduced from the DNA. The sample table contains around 61,000 clones; only one count was recorded for over 70% of them. Of the sample, about 5.5% falls within the top ten clones.

Looking up the germline V gene (reference sequence) yields CDR1 LNHDA and CDR2 SQIVND. The cysteine opens and the phenylalanine closes a CDR3 of 15 amino acids. Only the CDR3 part of the read is kept: 45 bases, read in frame from the first base. The junction shows trimming of 6 bases on V and 0 bases on J, plus 12 bases between the germline ends. Unstimulated Tregs (CD4+CD25+CD127-), CD4+ non-Tregs (CD4+CD25-), CD4 and CD8 cells were FACS-sorted from thawed PBMCs. Healthy control blood was obtained either as purchased buffy coats or from healthy volunteers. Healthy control blood was separated into PBMCs by Ficoll density gradient and cryopreserved, and patient PBMCs were collected both before and after transplant.

The sequence joins TRBV19 to TRBJ1-3, with the D gene call left open. The sequencing input was CD4+ T cells from blood. The receptor was derived from a human donor in good health. The CDR3 region: CASRSADLSGNTIYF. The bases are TGTGCCAGTAGGTCAGCCGACCTCTCTGGAAACACCATATATTTT.